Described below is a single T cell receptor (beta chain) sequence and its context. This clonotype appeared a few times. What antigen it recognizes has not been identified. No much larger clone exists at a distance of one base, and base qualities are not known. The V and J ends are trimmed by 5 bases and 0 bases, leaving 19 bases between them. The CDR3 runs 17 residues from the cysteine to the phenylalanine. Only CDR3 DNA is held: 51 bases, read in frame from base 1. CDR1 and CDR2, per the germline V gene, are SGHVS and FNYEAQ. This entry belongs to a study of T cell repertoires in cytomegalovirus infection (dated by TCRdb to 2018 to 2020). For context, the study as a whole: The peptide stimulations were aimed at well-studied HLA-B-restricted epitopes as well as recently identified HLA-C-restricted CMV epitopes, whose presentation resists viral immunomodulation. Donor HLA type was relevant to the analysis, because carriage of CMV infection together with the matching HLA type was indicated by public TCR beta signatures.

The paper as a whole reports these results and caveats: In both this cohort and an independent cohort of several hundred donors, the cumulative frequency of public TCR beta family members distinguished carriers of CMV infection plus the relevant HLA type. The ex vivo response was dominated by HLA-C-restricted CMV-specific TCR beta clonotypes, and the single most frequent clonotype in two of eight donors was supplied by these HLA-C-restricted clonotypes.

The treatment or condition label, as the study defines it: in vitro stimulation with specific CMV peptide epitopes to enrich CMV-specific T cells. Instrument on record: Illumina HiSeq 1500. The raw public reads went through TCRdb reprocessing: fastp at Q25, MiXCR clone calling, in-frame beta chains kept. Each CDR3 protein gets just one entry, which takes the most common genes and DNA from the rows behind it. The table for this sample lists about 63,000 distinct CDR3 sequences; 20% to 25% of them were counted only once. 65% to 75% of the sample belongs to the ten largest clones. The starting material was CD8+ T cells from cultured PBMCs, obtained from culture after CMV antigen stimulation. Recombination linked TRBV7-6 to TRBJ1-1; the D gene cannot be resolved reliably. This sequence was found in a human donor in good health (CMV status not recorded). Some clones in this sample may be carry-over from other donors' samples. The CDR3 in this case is CASSRYHSEKMNTEAFF. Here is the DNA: TGTGCCAGCAGCCGATATCACTCTGAGAAAATGAACACTGAAGCTTTCTTT.